This TCR beta chain was captured by sequencing in a study of blood T cell repertoires in COVID-19 (dated by TCRdb to 2020 to 2021). Context from the whole study: Samples covering the acute and convalescent phases of COVID-19 were provided by collaborators in the United States, Italy and Spain. Samples were obtained from the ongoing ImmuneRACE study (first 160 participants) and from 1,254 subjects provided by 6 global collaborators. Subjects who had been exposed to COVID-19, were actively infected with it, or had recovered from it provided the deeply sampled blood TCRbeta repertoires that made up the dataset. Nearly every sample came with metadata listing a de-identified subject ID, COVID-19 status, age in years and sex. The repertoires were made available in a free public database intended to serve as a resource for research on the immune response to SARS-CoV-2. HLA class I and class II types, where available, came from metadata supplied by the sample provider rather than from assay-based typing. The material from the prospective study consisted of cDNA or gDNA derived from T cells, B-cell-depleted T cells, or PBMCs. Results the study describes overall, beyond this receptor: The quantity of clinical and demographic metadata differed by source and by participant and was supplied without curation.

Details on this clone: The antigen it binds to is not known. There are no base qualities to consult, and no much larger clone falls within one base.

The CDR3 spans 15 residues, from the cysteine through the phenylalanine. The kept DNA is CDR3 alone, 45 bases in frame from the first base. Germline trimming: 0 bases from V, 6 bases from J; junction bases outside gene matches: 5. CDR1 and CDR2 are drawn from the germline V gene: SGDLS, YYNGEE. Each collaborating institution followed its own protocols to collect whole blood in K2EDTA tubes. For TCRbeta analysis, collaborators shipped samples in one of three forms: frozen whole blood, isolated PBMCs, or DNA extracted from either of those sample types. TCRbeta CDR3 regions were amplified from genomic DNA using the immunoSEQ Assay, a bias-controlled multiplex PCR. In the source study's methods: Within the assay, amplification of reference gene primers was used to estimate how many nucleated cells each sample contained. To quantify the absolute abundance of each unique TCRbeta CDR3 rearrangement, sequence reads were collapsed and filtered. Productive Simpson clonality was computed per sample as the square root of Simpson's diversity index over productive rearrangements. The source is immuneACCESS, and TCRdb retained only in-frame sequences with V and J called. Part of the clones is not carried over; for the studies checked, unresolved V genes explain less than half of this, and the remainder is unexplained. V, J and clone size derive from that table, while D and trimming were established from the DNA sequence. The sample contains tens of thousands of clones, about 88% of them found a single time. The ten most abundant clones make up 3.9% of the sample.

The chain is made from TRBV9 and TRBJ2-1, with 8 junctional bases fitting TRBD2. What was sequenced was peripheral blood. The clonotype comes from a man aged 70-80 years with acute or convalescent COVID-19. The CDR3: CASSVERGGRNEQFF. The base sequence is TGTGCCAGCAGCGTAGAACGGGGGGGCCGCAATGAGCAGTTCTTC.